The 5 T cell receptor beta chains presented below share a single source sample, sequenced in a study of blood T cell repertoires in COVID-19. Profiled with immunoSEQ multiplex PCR; TCRdb holds only in-frame clones, not every one. The sample comprises approximately 360,000 clones, around 87% of which are singletons, and 1.5% to 2.5% rests with the top ten. Sequenced material: PBMCs or T cells enriched from blood (not recorded which). The receptors derive from a man aged 40-49 years in a cohort exposed to, infected with or recovered from COVID-19 (not recorded which).

Only a few counts were recorded for this clone. The V and J genes are TRBV24-1 and TRBJ1-5; 8 bases align to TRBD1. V lost 4 bases, J lost 7 bases, and 2 bases stayed unmatched. This CDR3 comprises 13 residues. The V gene's germline CDR1 is KGHDR and CDR2 SFDVKD. In DNA, the CDR3 is TGTGCCACCAGTGAGGACAGGGCCCAGCCCCAGCATTTT. Protein product: CATSEDRAQPQHF.

This clone was detected ten times or more. V gene TRBV19 combines with J gene TRBJ1-2; a possible D gene is TRBD1 (6 bases). Germline assignment: CDR1 LNHDA and CDR2 SQIVND (reference sequence). This CDR3 has 20 amino acids. The germline V and J ends were trimmed by 0 bases and 4 bases, with 27 bases remaining between them. The CDR3 DNA sequence: TGTGCCAGTAGTATAGATCCCCAACGTACCGGGACAAGAAGGAGCTATGGCTACACCTTC. Encoded protein: CASSIDPQRTGTRRSYGYTF.

This clone was counted only a few times. The CDR3 DNA follows: TGTGCCAGCAGCCAAGGGCTTACCTACGAGCAGTACTTC. It yields the protein CASSQGLTYEQYF. This sequence joins TRBV3-1 (or the pseudogene TRBV3-2) and TRBJ2-7; D is undetermined. The CDR3 is 13 residues long. The V end was cut by 1 base, the J end by 2 bases, with 6 bases between. Germline V lookup: CDR1 LGHDT, CDR2 YNNKEL (reference sequence).

This chain uses TRBV18 with TRBJ2-1; 9 positions match TRBD2. Trimming cost V 2 bases and J 7 bases; bases outside gene matches: 3. This CDR3 spans 14 amino acids. The germline CDR1 and CDR2 sequences are KGHSH and LQKENI. DNA for the CDR3: TGTGCCAGCTCACCATCTAGCGGGATGAATGAGCAGTTCTTC. This sequence encodes CASSPSSGMNEQFF.

The rearrangement uses TRBV18 and TRBJ2-7, with D tentatively TRBD1 (6 bases). Looked up from germline, CDR1 is KGHSH and CDR2 is LQKENI. V was clipped by 2 bases and J by 5 bases, with 7 bases between them. The CDR3 has 12 amino acids. The CDR3 reads CASSPEGDEQYF. In nucleotides, the CDR3 is TGTGCCAGCTCACCAGAGGGGGACGAGCAGTACTTC.